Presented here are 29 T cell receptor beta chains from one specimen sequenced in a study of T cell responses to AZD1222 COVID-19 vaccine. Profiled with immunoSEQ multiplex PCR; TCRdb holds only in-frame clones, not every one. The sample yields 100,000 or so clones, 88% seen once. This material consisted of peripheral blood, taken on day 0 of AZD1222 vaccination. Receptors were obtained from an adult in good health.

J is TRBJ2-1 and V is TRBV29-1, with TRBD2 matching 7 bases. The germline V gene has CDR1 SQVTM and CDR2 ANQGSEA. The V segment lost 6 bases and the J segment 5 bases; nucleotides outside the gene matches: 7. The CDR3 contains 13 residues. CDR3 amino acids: CSVAGRLDNEQFF. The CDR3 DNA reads TGCAGCGTAGCGGGAAGGTTGGACAATGAGCAGTTCTTC.

The DNA for the CDR3 is TGTGCCAGCAGCAAAGGGGGCCGTAGGCGGATGAGTGATGAGCAGTTCTTC. This encodes CASSKGGRRRMSDEQFF. The rearrangement links TRBV21-1 to TRBJ2-1; TRBD1 reflects the table's D call only, with no check against the DNA. TRBV21-1 is assigned pseudogene status. The CDR3 totals 17 residues.

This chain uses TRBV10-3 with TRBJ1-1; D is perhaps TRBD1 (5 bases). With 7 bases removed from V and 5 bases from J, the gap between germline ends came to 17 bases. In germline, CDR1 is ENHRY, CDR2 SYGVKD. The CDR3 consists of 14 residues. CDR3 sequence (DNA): TGTGCCATCACCCCCGGGACCCGTAGGACTGAAGCTTTCTTT. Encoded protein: CAITPGTRRTEAFF.

CDR3 nucleotides: TGTGCCACCAGCAGCCGATCGTACCTCGGGGCCAACGTCCTGACTTTC. This codes for CATSSRSYLGANVLTF. J is TRBJ2-6 and V is TRBV15, with no clear D. V was shortened by 3 bases and J by 4 bases, with 13 bases between the two germline ends. This CDR3 region has 16 residues. Per germline, CDR1 LNHNV and CDR2 YYDKDF (reference sequence).

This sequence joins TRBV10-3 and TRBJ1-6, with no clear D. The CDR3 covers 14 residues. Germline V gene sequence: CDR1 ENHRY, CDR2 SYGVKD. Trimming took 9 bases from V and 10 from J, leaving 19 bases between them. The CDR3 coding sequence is TGTGCCATAGGAACGACCCAGGCGGTCTCACCCCTCCACTTT. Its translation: CAIGTTQAVSPLHF.

The DNA of the CDR3 is TGTGCCAGCAGCCTACATTTGGGGAGGAGGCATTTT. As protein: CASSLHLGRRHF. The rearrangement uses TRBV12-3 or TRBV12-4 and TRBJ1-5; no firm D call. The ends were cut back, 6 bases at V and 15 bases at J, with 18 bases in the middle. The CDR3 is 12 amino acids.

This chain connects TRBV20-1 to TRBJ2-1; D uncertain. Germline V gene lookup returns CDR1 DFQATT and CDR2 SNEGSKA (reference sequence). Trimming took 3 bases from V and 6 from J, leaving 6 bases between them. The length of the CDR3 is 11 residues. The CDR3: CSASTVNEQFF. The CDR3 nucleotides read TGCAGTGCTAGTACCGTCAATGAGCAGTTCTTC.

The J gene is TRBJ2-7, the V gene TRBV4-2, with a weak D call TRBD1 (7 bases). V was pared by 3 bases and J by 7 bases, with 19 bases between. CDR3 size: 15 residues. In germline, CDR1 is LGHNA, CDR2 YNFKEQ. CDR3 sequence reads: CASSHGGQRAEEQYF. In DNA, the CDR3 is TGTGCCAGCAGCCACGGGGGACAGAGGGCTGAAGAGCAGTACTTC.

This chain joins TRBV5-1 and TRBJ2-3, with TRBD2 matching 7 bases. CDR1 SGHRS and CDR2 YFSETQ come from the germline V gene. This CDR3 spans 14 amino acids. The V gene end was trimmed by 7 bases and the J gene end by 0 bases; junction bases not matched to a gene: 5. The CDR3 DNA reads TGCGCCAGCGCAGATAGCGGGAGCACAGATACGCAGTATTTT. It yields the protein CASADSGSTDTQYF.

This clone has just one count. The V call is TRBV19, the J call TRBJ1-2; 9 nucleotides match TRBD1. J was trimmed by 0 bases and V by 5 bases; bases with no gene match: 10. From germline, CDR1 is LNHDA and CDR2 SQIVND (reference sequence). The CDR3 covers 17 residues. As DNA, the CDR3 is TGTGCCAGTAGTGCGCCCCGGGACAGGGAAGCTAACTATGGCTACACCTTC. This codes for CASSAPRDREANYGYTF.

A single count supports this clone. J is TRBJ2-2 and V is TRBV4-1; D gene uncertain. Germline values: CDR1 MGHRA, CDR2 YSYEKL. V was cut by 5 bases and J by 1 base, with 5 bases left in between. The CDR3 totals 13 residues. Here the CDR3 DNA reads TGCGCCAGCAGCTCGGTGAACACCGGGGAGCTGTTTTTT. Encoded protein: CASSSVNTGELFF.

For the CDR3, the DNA is TGTGCCAGCAGTCCAGGCACTGAAGCTTTCTTT. Its translation is CASSPGTEAFF. V gene TRBV28 combines with J gene TRBJ1-1; unclear D gene. Per the germline V gene, CDR1 is MDHEN and CDR2 is SYDVKM. Trimming removed 5 bases at V and 4 bases at J, with 5 bases between. This CDR3 has 11 residues.

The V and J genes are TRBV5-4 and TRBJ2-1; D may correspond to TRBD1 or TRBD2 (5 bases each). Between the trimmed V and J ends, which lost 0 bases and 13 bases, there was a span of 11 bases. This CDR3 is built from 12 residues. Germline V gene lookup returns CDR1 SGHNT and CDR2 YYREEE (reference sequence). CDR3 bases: TGTGCCAGCAGCTTGGAGGGACCCCCCCAGTTCTTC. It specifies CASSLEGPPQFF.

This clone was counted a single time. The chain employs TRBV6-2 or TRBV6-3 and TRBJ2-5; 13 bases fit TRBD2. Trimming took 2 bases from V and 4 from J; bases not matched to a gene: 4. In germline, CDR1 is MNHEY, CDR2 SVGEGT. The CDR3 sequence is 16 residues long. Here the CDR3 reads CASSYPGLAGAETQYF. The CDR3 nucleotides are TGTGCCAGCAGTTACCCCGGACTAGCGGGAGCAGAGACCCAGTACTTC.

CDR3 sequence reads: CASSSPRTSTNEQFF. As DNA, the CDR3 is TGTGCCAGCAGCTCCCCCCGCACTAGTACCAATGAGCAGTTCTTC. The chain recombines TRBV25-1 with TRBJ2-1; a weak D match, TRBD2 (5 bases). The CDR3 is 15 amino acids. Trimming stripped 6 bases from V and 6 bases from J, with 18 bases between. Germline V gives CDR1 MGHDK, CDR2 SYGVNS.

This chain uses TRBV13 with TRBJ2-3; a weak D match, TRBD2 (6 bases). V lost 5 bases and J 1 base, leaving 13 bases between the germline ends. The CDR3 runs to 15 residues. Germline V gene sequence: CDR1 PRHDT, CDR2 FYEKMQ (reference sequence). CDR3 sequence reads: CASSLSGYGTDTQYF. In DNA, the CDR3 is TGTGCCAGCAGCCTTAGCGGCTATGGCACAGATACGCAGTATTTT.

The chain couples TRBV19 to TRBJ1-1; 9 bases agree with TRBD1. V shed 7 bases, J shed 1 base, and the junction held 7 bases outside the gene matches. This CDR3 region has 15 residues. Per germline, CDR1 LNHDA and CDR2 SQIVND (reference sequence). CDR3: CASTLGTGTNTEAFF. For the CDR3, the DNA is TGTGCCAGTACCCTTGGGACAGGGACGAACACTGAAGCTTTCTTT.

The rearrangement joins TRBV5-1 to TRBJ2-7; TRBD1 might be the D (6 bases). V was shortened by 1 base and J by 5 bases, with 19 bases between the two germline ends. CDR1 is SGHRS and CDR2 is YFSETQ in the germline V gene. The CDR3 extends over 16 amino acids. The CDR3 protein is CASSLYPTGRTDEQYF. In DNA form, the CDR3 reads TGCGCCAGCAGCTTGTACCCGACAGGTCGAACCGACGAGCAGTACTTC.

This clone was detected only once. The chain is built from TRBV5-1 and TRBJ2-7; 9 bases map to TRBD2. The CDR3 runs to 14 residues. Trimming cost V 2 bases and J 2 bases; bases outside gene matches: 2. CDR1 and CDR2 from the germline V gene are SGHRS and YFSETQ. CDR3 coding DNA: TGCGCCAGCAGCTTCCTAGCGGGACCCTACGAGCAGTACTTC. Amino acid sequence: CASSFLAGPYEQYF.

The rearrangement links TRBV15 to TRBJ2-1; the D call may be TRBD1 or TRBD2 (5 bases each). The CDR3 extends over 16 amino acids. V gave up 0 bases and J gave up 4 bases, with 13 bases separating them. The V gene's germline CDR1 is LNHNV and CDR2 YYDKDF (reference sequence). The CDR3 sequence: CATSRDLGGGYNEQFF. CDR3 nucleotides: TGTGCCACCAGCAGAGATCTGGGTGGGGGATACAATGAGCAGTTCTTC.

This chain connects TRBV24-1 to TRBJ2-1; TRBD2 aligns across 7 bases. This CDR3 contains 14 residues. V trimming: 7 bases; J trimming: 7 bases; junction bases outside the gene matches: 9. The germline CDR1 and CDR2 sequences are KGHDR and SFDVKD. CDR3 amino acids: CATSAAQGGNEQFF. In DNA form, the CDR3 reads TGTGCCACCAGCGCCGCGCAGGGAGGGAATGAGCAGTTCTTC.

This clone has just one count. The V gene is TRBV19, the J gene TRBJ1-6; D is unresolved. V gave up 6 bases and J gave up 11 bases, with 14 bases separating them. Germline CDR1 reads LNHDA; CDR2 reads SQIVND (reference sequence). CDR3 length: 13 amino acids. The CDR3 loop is CASRDGRLAPLHF. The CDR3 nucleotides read TGTGCCAGTAGGGACGGCCGTCTGGCACCCCTCCACTTT.

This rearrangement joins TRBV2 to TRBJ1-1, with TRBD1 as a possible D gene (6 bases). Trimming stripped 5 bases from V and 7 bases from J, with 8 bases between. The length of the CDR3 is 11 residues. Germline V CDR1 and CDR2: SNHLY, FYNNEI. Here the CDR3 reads CASSRDNEAFF. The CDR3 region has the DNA TGTGCCAGCAGTAGGGACAATGAAGCTTTCTTT.

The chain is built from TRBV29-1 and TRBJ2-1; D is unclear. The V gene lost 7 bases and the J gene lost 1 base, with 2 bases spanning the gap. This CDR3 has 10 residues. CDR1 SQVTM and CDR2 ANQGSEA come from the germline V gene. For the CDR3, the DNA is TGCAGCGCTTCCTACAATGAGCAGTTCTTC. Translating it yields CSASYNEQFF.

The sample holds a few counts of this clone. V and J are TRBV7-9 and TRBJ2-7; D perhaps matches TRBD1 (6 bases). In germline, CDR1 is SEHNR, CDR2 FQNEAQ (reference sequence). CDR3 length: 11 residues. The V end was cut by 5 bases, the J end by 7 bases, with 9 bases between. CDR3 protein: CASSPGTEQYF. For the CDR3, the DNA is TGTGCCAGCAGCCCAGGGACAGAGCAGTACTTC. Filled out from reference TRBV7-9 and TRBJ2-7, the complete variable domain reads DTGVSQNPRHKITKRGQNVTFRCDPISEHNRLYWYRQTLGQGPEFLTYFQNEAQLEKSRLLSDRFSAERPKGSFSTLEIQRTEQGDSAMYLCASSPGTEQYFGPGTRLTVT.

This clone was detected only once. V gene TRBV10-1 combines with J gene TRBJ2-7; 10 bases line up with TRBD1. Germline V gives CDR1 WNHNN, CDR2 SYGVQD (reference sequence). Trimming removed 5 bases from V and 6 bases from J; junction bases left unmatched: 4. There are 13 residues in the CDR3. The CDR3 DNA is TGCGCCAGCAGTCGGACAGGGGGAGGCGAGCAGTACTTC. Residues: CASSRTGGGEQYF.

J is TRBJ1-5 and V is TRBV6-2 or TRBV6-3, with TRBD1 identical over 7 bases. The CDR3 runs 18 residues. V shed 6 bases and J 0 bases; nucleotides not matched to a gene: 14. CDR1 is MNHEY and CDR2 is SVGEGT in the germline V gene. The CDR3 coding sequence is TGTGCCAGCAGCCCATACCGGGACAGCTACTATAGCAATCAGCCCCAGCATTTT. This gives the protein CASSPYRDSYYSNQPQHF.

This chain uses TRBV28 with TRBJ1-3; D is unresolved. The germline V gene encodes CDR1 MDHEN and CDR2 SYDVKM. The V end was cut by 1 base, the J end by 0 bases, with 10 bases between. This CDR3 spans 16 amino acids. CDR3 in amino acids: CASSLLQLSSGNTIYF. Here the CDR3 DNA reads TGTGCCAGCAGTTTATTACAGCTTAGCTCTGGAAACACCATATATTTT.

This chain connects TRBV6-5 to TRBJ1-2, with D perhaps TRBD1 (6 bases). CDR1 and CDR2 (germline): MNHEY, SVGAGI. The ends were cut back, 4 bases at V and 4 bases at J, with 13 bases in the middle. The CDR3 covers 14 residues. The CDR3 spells CASSFGGQPYGYTF. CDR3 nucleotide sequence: TGTGCCAGCAGTTTTGGGGGGCAGCCCTATGGCTACACCTTC.